Sequencing of this TCR beta chain was carried out in a study of shared clonotypes between healthy human individuals. Study-wide context: Per-donor plates numbered three CD4 naive, three CD4 memory, two CD8 naive and one CD8 memory.

In the case of this clone: What it recognizes is unknown. The sample contains more than one DNA sequence encoding this CDR3.

The CDR3 runs to 13 residues. CDR1 is GTSNPN, CDR2 SVGIG, per germline (reference sequence). V lost 8 bases to trimming and J lost 3 bases; unmatched junction nucleotides: 2. Execution of the assay was at deep level. Here immunoSEQ multiplex PCR was the method, and the copy in TCRdb shows in-frame clones only, minus some. There are about 2 million clones in the sample; roughly 94% occur only once, and more than 0.1% lies in the top ten. Study-level points and caveats: Memory subsets generally showed smaller estimated richness than naive subsets did.

The sequence derives from a man younger than 35 in good health. The chain combines TRBV30 with TRBJ2-1; TRBD2 aligns across 12 bases. Sequencing input: naive CD4+ T cells sorted from blood. Subset denoted: CD45RA+ positively selected. The CDR3 region has the DNA TGTGCCCTGACTAGCGGGAGCTACAATGAGCAGTTCTTC. This sequence encodes CALTSGSYNEQFF.